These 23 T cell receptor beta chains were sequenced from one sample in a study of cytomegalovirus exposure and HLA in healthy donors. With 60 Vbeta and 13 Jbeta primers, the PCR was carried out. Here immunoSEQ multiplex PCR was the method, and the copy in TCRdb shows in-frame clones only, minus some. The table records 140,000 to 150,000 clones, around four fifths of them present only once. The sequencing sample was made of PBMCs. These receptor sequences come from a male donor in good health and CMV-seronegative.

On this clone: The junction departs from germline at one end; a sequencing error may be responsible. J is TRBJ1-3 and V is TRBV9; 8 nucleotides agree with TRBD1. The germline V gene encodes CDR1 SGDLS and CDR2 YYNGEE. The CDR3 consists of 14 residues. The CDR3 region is CASNPTGAGNIIYF. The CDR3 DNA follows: TGTGCCAGCAACCCGACAGGGGCCGGAAACATCATATATTTT.

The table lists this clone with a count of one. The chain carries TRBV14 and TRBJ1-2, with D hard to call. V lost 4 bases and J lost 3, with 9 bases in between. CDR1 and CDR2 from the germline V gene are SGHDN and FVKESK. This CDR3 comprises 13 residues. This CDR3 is CASSPQSDYGYTF. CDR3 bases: TGTGCCAGCAGCCCCCAATCGGACTATGGCTACACCTTC.

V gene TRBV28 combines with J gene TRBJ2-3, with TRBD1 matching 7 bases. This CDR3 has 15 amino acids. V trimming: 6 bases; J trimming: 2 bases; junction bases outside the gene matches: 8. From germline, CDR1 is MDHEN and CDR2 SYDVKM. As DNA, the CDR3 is TGTGCCAGCAGCATACAGGGGTTTCTCACAGATACGCAGTATTTT. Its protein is CASSIQGFLTDTQYF.

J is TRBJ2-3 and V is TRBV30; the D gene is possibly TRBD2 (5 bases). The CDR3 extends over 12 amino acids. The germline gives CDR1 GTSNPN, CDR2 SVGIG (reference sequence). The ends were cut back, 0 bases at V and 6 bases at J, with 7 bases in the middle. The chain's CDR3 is CAWSVRRDTQYF. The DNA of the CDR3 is TGTGCCTGGAGTGTTCGGAGGGATACGCAGTATTTT.

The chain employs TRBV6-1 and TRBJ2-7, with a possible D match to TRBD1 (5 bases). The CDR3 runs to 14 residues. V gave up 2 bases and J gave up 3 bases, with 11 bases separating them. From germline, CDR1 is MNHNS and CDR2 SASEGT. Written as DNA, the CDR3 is TGTGCCAGCAGTGAATACCAGGGCAGCTACGAGCAGTACTTC. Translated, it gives CASSEYQGSYEQYF.

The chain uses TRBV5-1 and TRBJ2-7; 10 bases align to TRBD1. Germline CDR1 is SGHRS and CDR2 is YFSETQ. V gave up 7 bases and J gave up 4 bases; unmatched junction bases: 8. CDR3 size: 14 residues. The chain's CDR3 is CASRPGQGFYEQYF. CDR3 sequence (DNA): TGCGCCAGCCGACCGGGACAGGGGTTTTACGAGCAGTACTTC.

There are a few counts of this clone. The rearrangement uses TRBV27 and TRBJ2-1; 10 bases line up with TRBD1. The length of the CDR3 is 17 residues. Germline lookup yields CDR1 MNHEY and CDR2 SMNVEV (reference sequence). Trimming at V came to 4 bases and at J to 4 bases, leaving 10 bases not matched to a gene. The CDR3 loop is CASSSQKGQGQYNEQFF. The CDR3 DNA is TGTGCCAGCAGTTCACAAAAGGGACAGGGGCAATACAATGAGCAGTTCTTC.

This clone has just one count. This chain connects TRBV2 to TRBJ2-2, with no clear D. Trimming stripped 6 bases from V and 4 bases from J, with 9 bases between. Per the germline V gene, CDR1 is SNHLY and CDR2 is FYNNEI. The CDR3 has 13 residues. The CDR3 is CASRRSGTGELFF. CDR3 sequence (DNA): TGTGCCAGCAGGCGTTCGGGCACCGGGGAGCTGTTTTTT.

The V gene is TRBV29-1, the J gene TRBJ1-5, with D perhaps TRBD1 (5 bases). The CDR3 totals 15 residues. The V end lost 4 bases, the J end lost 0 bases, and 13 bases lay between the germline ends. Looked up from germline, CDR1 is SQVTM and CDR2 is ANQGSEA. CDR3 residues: CSVAEGRYSNQPQHF. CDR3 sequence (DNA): TGCAGCGTTGCGGAGGGACGTTATAGCAATCAGCCCCAGCATTTT.

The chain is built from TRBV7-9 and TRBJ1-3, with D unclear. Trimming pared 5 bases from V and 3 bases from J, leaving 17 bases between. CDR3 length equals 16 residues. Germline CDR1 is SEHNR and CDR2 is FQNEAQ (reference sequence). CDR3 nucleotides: TGTGCCAGCAGCCTCTTACAGAATTCAGGTGGAAACACCATATATTTT. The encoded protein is CASSLLQNSGGNTIYF.

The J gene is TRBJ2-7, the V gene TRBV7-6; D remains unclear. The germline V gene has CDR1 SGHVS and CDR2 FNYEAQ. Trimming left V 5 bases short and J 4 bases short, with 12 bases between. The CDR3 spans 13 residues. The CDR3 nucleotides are TGTGCCAGCAGCCATCTAGGATTTTACGAGCAGTACTTC. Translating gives CASSHLGFYEQYF.

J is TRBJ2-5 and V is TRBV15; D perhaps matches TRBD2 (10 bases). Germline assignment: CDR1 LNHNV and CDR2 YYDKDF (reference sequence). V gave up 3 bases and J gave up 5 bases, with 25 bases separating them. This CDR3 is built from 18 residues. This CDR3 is CATSRGQGIAGGRETQYF. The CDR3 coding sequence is TGTGCCACCAGCAGGGGACAGGGAATAGCGGGAGGCCGGGAGACCCAGTACTTC.

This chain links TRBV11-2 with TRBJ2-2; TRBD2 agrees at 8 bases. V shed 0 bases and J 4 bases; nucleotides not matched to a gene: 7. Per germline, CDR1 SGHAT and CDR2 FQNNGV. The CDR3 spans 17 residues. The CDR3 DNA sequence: TGTGCCAGCAGCTTAGACTCGGGGGGGTGGATCACCGGGGAGCTGTTTTTT. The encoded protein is CASSLDSGGWITGELFF.

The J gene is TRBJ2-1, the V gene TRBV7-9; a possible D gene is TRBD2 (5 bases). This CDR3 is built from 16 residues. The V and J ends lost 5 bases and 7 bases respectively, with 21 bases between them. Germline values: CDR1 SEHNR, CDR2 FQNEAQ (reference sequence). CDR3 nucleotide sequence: TGTGCCAGCAGCGCAACTGCGGGCCCCCGCATGAATGAGCAGTTCTTC. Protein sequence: CASSATAGPRMNEQFF. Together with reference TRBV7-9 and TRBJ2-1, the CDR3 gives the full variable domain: DTGVSQNPRHKITKRGQNVTFRCDPISEHNRLYWYRQTLGQGPEFLTYFQNEAQLEKSRLLSDRFSAERPKGSFSTLEIQRTEQGDSAMYLCASSATAGPRMNEQFFGPGTRLTVL.

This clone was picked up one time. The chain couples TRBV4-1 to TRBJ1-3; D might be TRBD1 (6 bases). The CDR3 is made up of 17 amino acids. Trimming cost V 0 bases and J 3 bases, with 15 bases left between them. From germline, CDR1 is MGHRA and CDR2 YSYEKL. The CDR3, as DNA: TGCGCCAGCAGCCAAGAGGGGGGGGGCGGGGGTGGAAACACCATATATTTT. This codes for CASSQEGGGGGGNTIYF.

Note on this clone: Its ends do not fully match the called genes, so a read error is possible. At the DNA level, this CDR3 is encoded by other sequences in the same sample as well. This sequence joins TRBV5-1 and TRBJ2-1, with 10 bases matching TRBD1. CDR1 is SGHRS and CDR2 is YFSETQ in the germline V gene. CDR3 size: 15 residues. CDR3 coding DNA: TGTGCCAGCAGCTTGATGGGACAGGGGTTCAATGAGCAGTTCTTC. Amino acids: CASSLMGQGFNEQFF.

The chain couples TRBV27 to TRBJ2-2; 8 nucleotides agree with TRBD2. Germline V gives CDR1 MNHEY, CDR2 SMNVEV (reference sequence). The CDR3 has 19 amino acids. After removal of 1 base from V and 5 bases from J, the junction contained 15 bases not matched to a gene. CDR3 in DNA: TGTGCCAGCAGTTTATTGGGGCGGGGGGCGGGAGAGTATACCGGGGAGCTGTTTTTT. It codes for CASSLLGRGAGEYTGELFF.

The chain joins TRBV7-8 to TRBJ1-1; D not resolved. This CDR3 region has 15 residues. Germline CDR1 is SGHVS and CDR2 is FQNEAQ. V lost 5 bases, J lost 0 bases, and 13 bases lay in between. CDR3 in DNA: TGTGCCAGCAGCCCCCAGACGGGAGTGAACACTGAAGCTTTCTTT. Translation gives CASSPQTGVNTEAFF.

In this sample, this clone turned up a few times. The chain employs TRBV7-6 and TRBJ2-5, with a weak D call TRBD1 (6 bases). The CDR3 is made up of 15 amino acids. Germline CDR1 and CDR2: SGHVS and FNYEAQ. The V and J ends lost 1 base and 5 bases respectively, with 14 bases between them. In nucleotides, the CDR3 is TGTGCCAGCAGCTTAGTCACAGGGAAGGGCGAGACCCAGTACTTC. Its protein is CASSLVTGKGETQYF.

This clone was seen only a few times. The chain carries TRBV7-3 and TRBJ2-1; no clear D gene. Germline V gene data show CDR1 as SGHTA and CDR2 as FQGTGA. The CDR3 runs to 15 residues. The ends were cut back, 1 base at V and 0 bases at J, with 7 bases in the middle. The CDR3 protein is CASSLNSGSYNEQFF. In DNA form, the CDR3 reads TGTGCCAGCAGCTTAAACTCGGGCTCCTACAATGAGCAGTTCTTC.

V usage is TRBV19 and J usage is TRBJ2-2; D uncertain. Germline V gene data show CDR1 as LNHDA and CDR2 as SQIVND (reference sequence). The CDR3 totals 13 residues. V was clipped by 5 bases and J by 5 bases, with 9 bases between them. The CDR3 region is CASSLKPTGELFF. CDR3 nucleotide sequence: TGTGCCAGTAGTCTGAAGCCGACCGGGGAGCTGTTTTTT.

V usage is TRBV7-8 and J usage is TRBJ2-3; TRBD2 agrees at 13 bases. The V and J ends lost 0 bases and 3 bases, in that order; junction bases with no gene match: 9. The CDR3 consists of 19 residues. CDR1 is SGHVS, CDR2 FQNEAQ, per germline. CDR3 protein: CASSLAVLAGGPQTDTQYF. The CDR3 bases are TGTGCCAGCAGCTTAGCGGTACTAGCGGGGGGGCCTCAAACAGATACGCAGTATTTT.

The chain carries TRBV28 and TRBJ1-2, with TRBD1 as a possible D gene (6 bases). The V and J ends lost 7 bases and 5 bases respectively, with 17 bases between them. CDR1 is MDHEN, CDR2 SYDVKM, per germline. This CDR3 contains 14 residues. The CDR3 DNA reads TGTGCCAGCAATGATCCGACAGGTTATTATGGCTACACCTTC. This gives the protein CASNDPTGYYGYTF.